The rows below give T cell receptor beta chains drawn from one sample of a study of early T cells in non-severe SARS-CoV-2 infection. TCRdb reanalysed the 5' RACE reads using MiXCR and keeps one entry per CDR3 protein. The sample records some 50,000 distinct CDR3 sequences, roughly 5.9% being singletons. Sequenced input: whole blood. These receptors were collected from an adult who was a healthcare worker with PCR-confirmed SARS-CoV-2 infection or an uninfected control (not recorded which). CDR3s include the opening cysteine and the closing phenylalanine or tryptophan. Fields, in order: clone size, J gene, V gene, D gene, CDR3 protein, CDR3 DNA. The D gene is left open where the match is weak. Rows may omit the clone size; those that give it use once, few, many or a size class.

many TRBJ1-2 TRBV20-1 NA CSVFTPLSTASPNYGYTF TGCAGTGTTTTTACCCCGTTGTCGACCGCAAGCCCTAACTATGGCTACACCTTC
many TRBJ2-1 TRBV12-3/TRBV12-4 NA CASSLIAEYNEQFF TGTGCCAGCAGTTTGATAGCGGAGTACAATGAGCAGTTCTTC
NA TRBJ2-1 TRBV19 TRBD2 CASSISSGRVNEQFF TGTGCCAGTAGTATAAGTAGCGGGAGGGTAAATGAGCAGTTCTTC
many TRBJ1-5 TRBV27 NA CASRKSGSNQPQHF TGTGCCAGCAGGAAAAGCGGGAGCAATCAGCCCCAGCATTTT
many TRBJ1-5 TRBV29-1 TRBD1 CSVSGGINQPQHF TGCAGCGTTTCAGGGGGCATAAATCAGCCCCAGCATTTT
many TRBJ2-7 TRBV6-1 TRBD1 CASSEQGAPHEQYF TGTGCCAGCAGTGAACAGGGGGCCCCCCACGAGCAGTACTTC
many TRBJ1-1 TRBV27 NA CASSHLNTEAFF TGTGCCAGCAGTCACTTGAACACTGAAGCTTTCTTT
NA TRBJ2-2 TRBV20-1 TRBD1 CSARRGQTNTGELFF TGCAGTGCTAGGAGGGGACAGACGAACACCGGGGAGCTGTTTTTT
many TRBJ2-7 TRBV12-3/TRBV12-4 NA CASSPSRVRYEQYF TGTGCCAGCAGCCCAAGCCGGGTCCGCTACGAGCAGTACTTC
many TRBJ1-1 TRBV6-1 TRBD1 CASSAGQGYTEAFF TGTGCCAGCAGTGCCGGACAGGGATACACTGAAGCTTTCTTT
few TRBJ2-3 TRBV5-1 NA CASSFPFPSSLRGTDTQYF TGCGCCAGCAGCTTTCCGTTCCCCTCTAGTTTGAGAGGCACAGATACGCAGTATTTT
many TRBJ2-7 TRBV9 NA CASSVDPHTYEQYF TGTGCCAGCAGCGTAGATCCGCATACCTACGAGCAGTACTTC
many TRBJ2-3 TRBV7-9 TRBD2 CASRTGTSATTDTQYF TGTGCCAGCAGGACCGGGACTAGCGCGACCACAGATACGCAGTATTTT
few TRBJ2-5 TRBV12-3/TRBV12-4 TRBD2 CASTPGTSRVETQYF TGTGCCAGCACCCCCGGGACTAGCCGTGTAGAGACCCAGTACTTC
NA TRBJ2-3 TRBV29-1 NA CSVEGMTQYF TGCAGCGTGGAAGGGATGACGCAGTATTTT
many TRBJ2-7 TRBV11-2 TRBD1 CASSLGVTGASRSYEQYF TGTGCCAGCAGCTTAGGAGTGACAGGGGCCAGCCGTTCCTACGAGCAGTACTTC
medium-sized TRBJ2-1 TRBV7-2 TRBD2 CASSSPPRAGDHNEQFF TGTGCCAGCAGCTCCCCCCCCAGAGCGGGAGACCACAATGAGCAGTTCTTC
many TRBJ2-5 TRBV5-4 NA CASSLAGGETQYF TGTGCCAGCAGCTTGGCCGGAGGGGAGACCCAGTACTTC
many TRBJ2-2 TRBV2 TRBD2 CASSGGLAGATGELFF TGTGCCAGCAGTGGCGGACTAGCGGGGGCGACCGGGGAGCTGTTTTTT
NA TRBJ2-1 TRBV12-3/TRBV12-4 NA CASSLSGASYNEQFF TGTGCCAGCAGTTTGTCGGGAGCCTCCTACAATGAGCAGTTCTTC
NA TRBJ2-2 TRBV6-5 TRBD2 CASKASGGAVAGELFF TGTGCCAGCAAGGCTAGCGGGGGGGCAGTGGCCGGGGAGCTGTTTTTT
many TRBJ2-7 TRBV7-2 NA CASSLGFDEQYF TGTGCCAGCAGCTTAGGGTTCGACGAGCAGTACTTC
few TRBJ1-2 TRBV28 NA CASSLQTSGYTF TGTGCCAGCAGTTTGCAGACATCAGGCTACACCTTC
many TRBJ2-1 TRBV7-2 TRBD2 CASSLGVAGGHNEQFF TGTGCCAGCAGCTTGGGGGTAGCGGGAGGGCACAATGAGCAGTTCTTC
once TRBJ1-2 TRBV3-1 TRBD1 CASSQDRGQGGHGYTF TGTGCCAGCAGCCAAGATCGGGGACAGGGAGGGCATGGCTACACCTTC
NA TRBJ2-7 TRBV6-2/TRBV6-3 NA CASSPVRTAAYEQYF TGTGCCAGCAGTCCCGTCCGGACCGCAGCCTACGAGCAGTACTTC
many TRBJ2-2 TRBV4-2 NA CASSRGGTSGELFF TGTGCCAGCAGCCGGGGGGGCACGTCCGGGGAGCTGTTTTTT
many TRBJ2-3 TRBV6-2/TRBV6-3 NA CASSYGTATDTQYF TGTGCCAGCAGTTACGGGACCGCCACAGATACGCAGTATTTT
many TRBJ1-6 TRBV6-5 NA CASRFLSVGPNSPLHF TGTGCCAGCAGGTTCCTCTCGGTAGGCCCTAATTCACCCCTCCACTTT
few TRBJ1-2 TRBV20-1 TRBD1 CSARTPQGDYGYTF TGCAGTGCTAGAACGCCCCAGGGGGACTATGGCTACACCTTC
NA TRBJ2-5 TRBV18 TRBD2 CASSTTSGGKETQYF TGTGCCAGCTCAACGACTAGCGGGGGCAAAGAGACCCAGTACTTC
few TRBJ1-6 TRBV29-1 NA CSAGEGYNSPLHF TGCAGCGCAGGGGAGGGCTATAATTCACCCCTCCACTTT
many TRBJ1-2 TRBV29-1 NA CSVESRAYGYTF TGCAGCGTTGAGTCCAGGGCTTATGGCTACACCTTC
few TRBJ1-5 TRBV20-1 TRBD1 CSAQRGQTNQPQHF TGCAGTGCTCAAAGGGGACAGACGAATCAGCCCCAGCATTTT
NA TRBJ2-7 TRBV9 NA CASSVDSQASYEQYF TGTGCCAGCAGCGTGGACTCTCAAGCAAGTTACGAGCAGTACTTC
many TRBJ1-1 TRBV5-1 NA CASSFFLLVMNTEAFF TGCGCCAGCAGCTTTTTTCTGCTTGTGATGAACACTGAAGCTTTCTTT
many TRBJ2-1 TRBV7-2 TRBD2 CASSLGTSGARGEQFF TGTGCCAGCAGCTTAGGGACTAGCGGGGCCCGGGGTGAGCAGTTCTTC
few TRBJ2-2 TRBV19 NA CASSMEVPGGELFF TGTGCCAGTAGTATGGAGGTTCCAGGGGGGGAGCTGTTTTTT